Sequencing of this TCR beta chain was carried out in a study of human T cells and chemical hapten exposure. Study information: Largely, small differences in pooled library volume made per-sample TCR yields vary. Overall study findings and caveats: A positive correlation with patch test score was shown by PT1 expanded TCR counts.

TCRdb recomputed calls from the RACE reads with MiXCR, one row per CDR3 protein. The sample gives over 35,000 distinct CDR3 sequences, under 12% of which show up once; about 5.9% is in the top ten. The CDR3 runs 15 residues. With 2 bases removed from V and 2 bases from J, the gap between germline ends came to 11 bases. In germline, CDR1 is MNHEY, CDR2 SMNVEV (reference sequence). Time point: pre-sensitization, week 0. The sample's treatment: therapeutic diphenylcyclopropenone sensitization with weekly scalp DPC. This clonotype was seen at least ten times. What it binds is unknown. The sequence derives from a man in his thirties or forties with alopecia areata. Some clones in this sample may be carry-over from other donors' samples. The starting material was whole blood, obtained in connection with sensitization to the hapten diphenylcyclopropenone (DPC). This rearrangement joins TRBV27 to TRBJ2-3, with D unclear. The CDR3 DNA is TGTGCCAGCAGTTTAAGGCCTCAGATCACAGATACGCAGTATTTT. Amino acids: CASSLRPQITDTQYF.